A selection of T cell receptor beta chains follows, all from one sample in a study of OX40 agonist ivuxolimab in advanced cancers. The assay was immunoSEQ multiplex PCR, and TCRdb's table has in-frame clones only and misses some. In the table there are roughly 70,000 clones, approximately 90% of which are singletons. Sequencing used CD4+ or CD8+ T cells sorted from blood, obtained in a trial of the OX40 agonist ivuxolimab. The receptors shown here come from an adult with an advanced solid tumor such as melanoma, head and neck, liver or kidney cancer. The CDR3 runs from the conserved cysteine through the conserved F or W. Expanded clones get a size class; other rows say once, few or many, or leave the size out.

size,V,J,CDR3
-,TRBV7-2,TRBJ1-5,CASSRGQTTKFNQPQHF
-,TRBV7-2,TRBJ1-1,CASSLDVQGGTEAFF
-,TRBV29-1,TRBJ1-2,CSVGTGGYGYTF
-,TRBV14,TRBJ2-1,CASSRRAPNEQFF
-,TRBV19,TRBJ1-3,CASSQLQVFSGNTIYF
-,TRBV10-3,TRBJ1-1,CAIRMGLHGTEAFF
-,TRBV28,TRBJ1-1,CASRRLDDNTEAFF
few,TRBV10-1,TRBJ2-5,CASSGTGRETQYF
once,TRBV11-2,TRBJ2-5,CASRRGGPGETQYF
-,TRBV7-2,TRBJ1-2,CASILRGGDYGYTF
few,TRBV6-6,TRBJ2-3,CASSYSSMGADTQYF
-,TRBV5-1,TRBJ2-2,CASSPGAPGSGELFF
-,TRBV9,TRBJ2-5,CASSVDGDRETQYF
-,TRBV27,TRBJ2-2,CASSLRDRITGELFF
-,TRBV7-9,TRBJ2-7,CASSIHGTGTYEQYF
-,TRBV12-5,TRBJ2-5,CASRWQVQETQYF